The 20 T cell receptor beta chains below come from one sample, sequenced in a study of T-cell reconstitution after alpha-beta-depleted transplantation in children. Construction of the TCRbeta library involved unique molecular identifiers. Each CDR3 protein gets one entry after TCRdb re-called the PCR reads with MiXCR. The data show approximately 270,000 distinct CDR3 sequences, around 9.6% seen once. The sequencing used PBMCs from the stem cell graft donor, collected from the stem cell graft. These receptors were obtained from a human donor who donated a stem cell graft to a child with SCID.

This clonotype was detected only a few times. The V gene is TRBV11-2, the J gene TRBJ2-3; 8 bases align to TRBD2. The length of the CDR3 is 17 residues. Germline V gene sequence: CDR1 SGHAT, CDR2 FQNNGV. J gave up 5 bases and V 0 bases, and 10 bases lay outside the gene matches. CDR3 loop: CASSLDSGGGQGDTQYF. The CDR3 DNA reads TGTGCCAGCAGCTTAGATTCGGGGGGGGGCCAAGGAGATACGCAGTATTTT. Complete variable domain (other parts from reference TRBV11-2 and TRBJ2-3): EAGVAQSPRYKIIEKRQSVAFWCNPISGHATLYWYQQILGQGPKLLIQFQNNGVVDDSQLPKDRFSAERLKGVDSTLKIQPAKLEDSAVYLCASSLDSGGGQGDTQYFGPGTRLTVL.

This clonotype appeared a few times. The rearrangement links TRBV7-6 to TRBJ2-7; possibly TRBD2 for D (5 bases). Looked up from germline, CDR1 is SGHVS and CDR2 is FNYEAQ. The CDR3 covers 16 residues. Trimming left V 1 base short and J 1 base short, with 14 bases between. The CDR3 DNA sequence: TGTGCCAGCAGCTTAGACTTGGAGAGAGGGTCCTACGAGCAGTACTTC. Protein: CASSLDLERGSYEQYF.

This clonotype was seen at least ten times. The V and J genes are TRBV12-3 or TRBV12-4 and TRBJ1-6; 8 bases agree with TRBD1. The CDR3 contains 13 residues. Trimming cost V 5 bases and J 9 bases; bases outside gene matches: 3. DNA of the CDR3: TGTGCCAGCAGTCCCGGACAGGGTTCACCCCTCCACTTT. Protein: CASSPGQGSPLHF.

Many counts were recorded for this clonotype. The V gene is TRBV7-9, the J gene TRBJ2-7; 9 bases match TRBD1. Germline V gene lookup returns CDR1 SEHNR and CDR2 FQNEAQ (reference sequence). The CDR3 runs to 13 residues. V was pared by 5 bases and J by 4 bases, with 3 bases of the junction left unmatched. CDR3 bases: TGTGCCAGCAGCCGCGGACAGGGGTACGAGCAGTACTTC. Its translation is CASSRGQGYEQYF.

The chain recombines TRBV18 with TRBJ2-3; weak D call: TRBD1 (7 bases). V lost 3 bases and J 4 bases, leaving 14 bases between the germline ends. The CDR3 has 15 residues. Germline V CDR1 and CDR2: KGHSH, LQKENI. The CDR3 nucleotides are TGTGCCAGCTCACCGAGGACAGGAGGGGCAGATACGCAGTATTTT. Residues: CASSPRTGGADTQYF.

This clonotype was picked up a small number of times. V is TRBV5-5 and J is TRBJ1-1; the D gene is possibly TRBD1 (6 bases). The CDR3 covers 14 residues. V was shortened by 6 bases and J by 1 base, with 13 bases between the two germline ends. Germline V gives CDR1 SGHKS, CDR2 YYEKEE (reference sequence). This chain's CDR3 is CASNGWGQNTEAFF. CDR3 bases: TGTGCCAGCAACGGCTGGGGGCAGAACACTGAAGCTTTCTTT. The full variable domain, with the rest looked up from reference TRBV5-5 and TRBJ1-1, is DAGVTQSPTHLIKTRGQQVTLRCSPISGHKSVSWYQQVLGQGPQFIFQYYEKEERGRGNFPDRFSARQFPNYSSELNVNALLLGDSALYLCASNGWGQNTEAFFGQGTRLTVV.

V and J are TRBV28 and TRBJ1-4; no firm D call. The CDR3 sequence is 15 residues long. Germline V gives CDR1 MDHEN, CDR2 SYDVKM. V dropped 3 bases and J dropped 8 bases, with 16 bases sitting between them. CDR3 in amino acids: CASSFSELREEKLFF. CDR3 DNA sequence: TGTGCCAGCAGTTTCAGTGAGCTAAGAGAGGAAAAACTGTTTTTT.

This clonotype has a single count. V and J are TRBV5-1 and TRBJ2-1, with TRBD2 matching over 11 bases. This CDR3 has 16 residues. Germline V CDR1 and CDR2: SGHRS, YFSETQ. The junction had 3 bases not matched to a gene; V was cut back by 0 bases and J by 4 bases. The CDR3, as DNA: TGCGCCAGCAGCTTGGGAAGGACTAGCGGGTACAATGAGCAGTTCTTC. Translating gives CASSLGRTSGYNEQFF.

V usage is TRBV12-3 or TRBV12-4 and J usage is TRBJ1-1; D is unresolved. This CDR3 is built from 14 residues. Trimming took off 2 bases at V and 1 base at J, with 8 bases between the two ends. CDR3 sequence reads: CASSLKSGNTEAFF. In DNA, the CDR3 is TGTGCCAGCAGTTTAAAGAGCGGGAACACTGAAGCTTTCTTT.

The sample holds a few counts of this clonotype. V and J are TRBV6-5 and TRBJ2-3; D ambiguous. The germline V and J ends were trimmed by 0 bases and 0 bases, with 13 bases remaining between them. This CDR3 contains 17 residues. Germline V gene sequence: CDR1 MNHEY, CDR2 SVGAGI. The CDR3 nucleotides read TGTGCCAGCAGTTACTCGAGCTTGGCTGTTAGCACAGATACGCAGTATTTT. Translating it yields CASSYSSLAVSTDTQYF.

This clonotype appeared a few times. The genes are TRBV14 and TRBJ2-1; D ambiguous. Between the trimmed V and J ends, which lost 4 bases and 0 bases, there was a span of 10 bases. Germline V CDR1 and CDR2: SGHDN, FVKESK. CDR3 length equals 15 residues. The CDR3 DNA reads TGTGCCAGCAGCCCCAGGATTTCCTCCTACAATGAGCAGTTCTTC. Its translation is CASSPRISSYNEQFF.

The chain links TRBV6-2 or TRBV6-3 to TRBJ2-2; 7 nucleotides line up with TRBD1. Germline values: CDR1 MNHEY, CDR2 SVGEGT. The CDR3 totals 14 residues. V was pared by 6 bases and J by 3 bases, with 4 bases of the junction left unmatched. CDR3 protein: CASSQDRDTGELFF. The DNA for the CDR3 is TGTGCCAGCAGCCAAGACAGGGACACCGGGGAGCTGTTTTTT.

This clonotype was seen only a few times. This chain links TRBV11-2 with TRBJ1-1, with 7 bases aligning to TRBD1. Germline CDR1 SGHAT, CDR2 FQNNGV. V lost 3 bases, J lost 0 bases, and 13 bases stayed unmatched. The CDR3 spans 18 residues. CDR3 residues: CASSLYHLGTAMNTEAFF. The CDR3 coding sequence is TGTGCCAGCAGCTTGTACCACCTGGGGACAGCCATGAACACTGAAGCTTTCTTT.

This clonotype was observed a few times. This chain joins TRBV9 and TRBJ2-5; TRBD1 agrees at 7 bases. V shed 0 bases and J 0 bases; nucleotides not matched to a gene: 2. Germline CDR1 is SGDLS and CDR2 is YYNGEE. The length of the CDR3 is 15 residues. This CDR3 reads CASSVVDRYQETQYF. DNA for the CDR3: TGTGCCAGCAGCGTAGTGGACAGGTACCAAGAGACCCAGTACTTC. Supplemented by reference TRBV9 and TRBJ2-5, the full variable domain reads DSGVTQTPKHLITATGQRVTLRCSPRSGDLSVYWYQQSLDQGLQFLIQYYNGEERAKGNILERFSAQQFPDLHSELNLSSLELGDSALYFCASSVVDRYQETQYFGPGTRLLVL.

This clonotype was seen a few times. The rearrangement links TRBV12-3 or TRBV12-4 to TRBJ2-7, with D tentatively TRBD1 (6 bases). The CDR3 has 12 amino acids. V lost 7 bases and J 3 bases, leaving 10 bases between the germline ends. CDR3 DNA: TGTGCCAGCACTCGGGACATCTACGAGCAGTACTTC. Translation gives CASTRDIYEQYF.

This clonotype occurred a few times. The rearrangement links TRBV25-1 to TRBJ2-1; 10 nucleotides agree with TRBD2. Unmatched junction bases numbered 11, after V lost 6 bases and J lost 3 bases. The CDR3 consists of 17 residues. Germline CDR1 and CDR2: MGHDK and SYGVNS. The CDR3 spells CASSPIAGGLHYNEQFF. The CDR3 coding sequence is TGTGCCAGCAGCCCAATAGCGGGGGGCCTTCACTACAATGAGCAGTTCTTC. The variable domain in full, completed from reference TRBV25-1 and TRBJ2-1, reads EADIYQTPRYLVIGTGKKITLECSQTMGHDKMYWYQQDPGMELHLIHYSYGVNSTEKGDLSSESTVSRIRTEHFPLTLESARPSHTSQYLCASSPIAGGLHYNEQFFGPGTRLTVL.

This clonotype has only a few counts. CDR3 region: CASAPGTYNSPLHF. CDR3 nucleotides: TGTGCCAGCGCCCCCGGGACTTATAATTCACCCCTCCACTTT. The rearrangement joins TRBV7-8 to TRBJ1-6; tentatively, D is TRBD1 (5 bases). Germline CDR1 and CDR2: SGHVS and FQNEAQ. Deletions cut 8 bases from V and 4 bases from J, with 12 bases between. CDR3 length: 14 residues. Filled out from reference TRBV7-8 and TRBJ1-6, the complete variable domain reads GAGVSQSPRYKVAKRGQDVALRCDPISGHVSLFWYQQALGQGPEFLTYFQNEAQLDKSGLPSDRFFAERPEGSVSTLKIQRTQQEDSAVYLCASAPGTYNSPLHFGNGTRLTVT.

This clonotype was counted only a few times. V gene TRBV2 combines with J gene TRBJ2-5, with TRBD2 matching 7 bases. The CDR3 consists of 15 residues. Germline CDR1 is SNHLY and CDR2 is FYNNEI. J lost 5 bases, V lost 4 bases, and 10 bases had no gene match. For the CDR3, the DNA is TGTGCCAGCAGTGCCTTTGGGAGGGGTGGGGAGACCCAGTACTTC. Its translation: CASSAFGRGGETQYF.

The rearrangement joins TRBV12-3 or TRBV12-4 to TRBJ2-7; 10 positions match TRBD2. The CDR3 sequence is 19 residues long. V lost 11 bases to trimming and J lost 0 bases; unmatched junction nucleotides: 22. The CDR3 bases are TGTGCCTTCAGTTCGAGAGCCGGACTAGCGGTAATACGCTCCTACGAGCAGTACTTC. Translating it yields CAFSSRAGLAVIRSYEQYF.

This clonotype came up a few times. The chain joins TRBV7-2 to TRBJ2-7, with D possibly being TRBD2 (6 bases). The CDR3 has 13 residues. Trimming cost V 4 bases and J 4 bases, with 11 bases left between them. Looked up from germline, CDR1 is SGHTA and CDR2 is FQGNSA. CDR3 coding DNA: TGTGCCAGCAGCTCCGGCGGGGCTTACGAGCAGTACTTC. This sequence encodes CASSSGGAYEQYF.